This section outlines one T cell receptor (beta chain) sequence together with its context. The antigen is not known. The CDR3 runs 14 residues. Germline V lookup: CDR1 WNHNN, CDR2 SYGVQD (reference sequence). V dropped 4 bases and J dropped 6; count of bases not matched to a gene: 6. The time point was: blood 2 weeks post-SBRT. Treatment specified: 15 Gy SBRT to primary tumor, nephrectomy 4 weeks later. Produced via immunoSEQ multiplex PCR; TCRdb's table is partial and in-frame only. The sample yields around 130,000 clones, 88% seen once. The entry originates in a study of radiation and T cells in renal cell carcinoma. Study results and limitations: Top tumor clonotypes rose in blood 2 weeks post-radiation, then contracted.

This TCR derives from a woman aged 70-85 years with renal cell carcinoma. This chain uses TRBV10-1 with TRBJ2-7, with 10 bases matching TRBD1. Here the sequenced sample was blood, taken from a patient whose treatment included radiotherapy and nephrectomy. The CDR3 sequence is CASSGGTGVREQYF. In nucleotides, the CDR3 is TGCGCCAGCAGTGGCGGGACAGGGGTTCGCGAGCAGTACTTC.